A single sample is the source of the 13 T cell receptor beta chains below, sequenced in a study of cytomegalovirus exposure and HLA in healthy donors. 60 Vbeta and 13 Jbeta primers were used in PCR. The data were produced by immunoSEQ multiplex PCR, yet TCRdb's version contains in-frame clones alone and is incomplete. The table lists about 160,000 clones, about 72% of them singletons. The sequenced sample consisted of PBMCs. The source is a man aged 50 or older in good health and CMV-seropositive.

This rearrangement joins TRBV15 to TRBJ1-5; 10 bases align to TRBD1. Trimming removed 1 base from V and 5 bases from J; junction bases left unmatched: 8. Germline CDR1 and CDR2: LNHNV and YYDKDF (reference sequence). CDR3 length: 17 amino acids. CDR3 loop: CATSRVPGQGKYQPQHF. The CDR3 bases are TGTGCCACCAGCAGAGTGCCGGGACAGGGGAAGTATCAGCCCCAGCATTTT. The full variable domain, in which reference TRBV15 and TRBJ1-5 provide the parts outside the CDR3, is DAMVIQNPRYQVTQFGKPVTLSCSQTLNHNVMYWYQQKSSQAPKLLFHYYDKDFNNEADTPDNFQSRRPNTSFCFLDIRSPGLGDTAMYLCATSRVPGQGKYQPQHFGDGTRLSIL.

This sequence joins TRBV19 and TRBJ1-2; D is unclear. The CDR3 contains 15 residues. Germline V gene lookup returns CDR1 LNHDA and CDR2 SQIVND (reference sequence). Trimming removed 3 bases at V and 4 bases at J, with 15 bases between. The CDR3 spells CASSIAQASIYGYTF. The CDR3 region has the DNA TGTGCCAGTAGTATCGCCCAGGCTTCCATCTATGGCTACACCTTC.

The chain uses TRBV11-3 and TRBJ2-1; a possible D gene is TRBD1 (6 bases). Trimming shortened V by 3 bases and J by 7 bases, and 10 bases separated the two germline ends. The CDR3 spans 13 residues. Germline values: CDR1 SGHNT, CDR2 YENEEA. CDR3 residues: CASSLGARNEQFF. CDR3 sequence (DNA): TGTGCCAGCAGCTTGGGGGCGCGGAATGAGCAGTTCTTC. The full variable domain, in which reference TRBV11-3 and TRBJ2-1 provide the parts outside the CDR3, is EAGVVQSPRYKIIEKKQPVAFWCNPISGHNTLYWYLQNLGQGPELLIRYENEEAVDDSQLPKDRFSAERLKGVDSTLKIQPAELGDSAVYLCASSLGARNEQFFGPGTRLTVL.

Comment on this clone: One end of the junction fails to match germline, which may point to a read error. The chain links TRBV7-7 to TRBJ2-5; D is perhaps TRBD1 (6 bases). Germline V gene data show CDR1 as SSHAT and CDR2 as FNYEAQ (reference sequence). CDR3 size: 14 residues. The CDR3 region is CASSFLRGTETQYF. In DNA form, the CDR3 reads TGTGCTAGCAGCTTCCTAAGGGGGACAGAGACCCAGTACTTC.

This chain links TRBV10-3 with TRBJ2-2; D is unresolved. Germline assignment: CDR1 ENHRY and CDR2 SYGVKD. V lost 4 bases to trimming and J lost 8 bases, with 8 bases between them. The CDR3 has 12 amino acids. The CDR3 DNA is TGTGCCATCAGTGGTGGAGCGGGGGAGCTGTTTTTT. It encodes CAISGGAGELFF.

This clone was counted once. This chain connects TRBV5-1 to TRBJ2-4; D is perhaps TRBD2 (6 bases). This CDR3 region has 18 residues. Per the germline V gene, CDR1 is SGHRS and CDR2 is YFSETQ. Trimming stripped 0 bases from V and 0 bases from J, with 16 bases between. CDR3 coding DNA: TGCGCCAGCAGCTTGGGAGCAGGAGGGGACGTAGCCAAAAACATTCAGTACTTC. It translates to CASSLGAGGDVAKNIQYF.

This chain links TRBV4-1 with TRBJ1-2; D not resolved. Germline assignment: CDR1 MGHRA and CDR2 YSYEKL. This CDR3 contains 15 residues. Trimming pared 0 bases from V and 4 bases from J, leaving 12 bases between. CDR3 residues: CASSQDASWAYGYTF. For the CDR3, the DNA is TGCGCCAGCAGCCAAGATGCAAGTTGGGCCTATGGCTACACCTTC.

V and J are TRBV10-1 and TRBJ2-3, with 10 positions matching TRBD2. CDR1 is WNHNN, CDR2 SYGVQD, per germline (reference sequence). The CDR3 totals 16 residues. V shed 6 bases and J 0 bases; nucleotides not matched to a gene: 6. CDR3 sequence reads: CASSPLAGASTDTQYF. DNA for the CDR3: TGCGCCAGCAGCCCCCTAGCGGGGGCAAGCACAGATACGCAGTATTTT.

The gene calls are TRBV29-1 and TRBJ1-2, with a weak D call TRBD1 (6 bases). V was cut by 1 base and J by 4 bases, with 10 bases left in between. This CDR3 comprises 13 residues. Germline CDR1 SQVTM, CDR2 ANQGSEA. The CDR3 reads CSVEVGQIYGYTF. The CDR3, as DNA: TGCAGCGTTGAAGTCGGACAGATCTATGGCTACACCTTC.

This clone was seen a few times. This chain uses TRBV5-1 with TRBJ1-4; 9 bases match TRBD1. J gave up 5 bases and V 4 bases, and 6 bases lay outside the gene matches. This CDR3 contains 15 residues. The V gene's germline CDR1 is SGHRS and CDR2 YFSETQ. The DNA for the CDR3 is TGCGCCAGCAGCCCGGCGGGACAGGGCAATGAAAAACTGTTTTTT. This gives the protein CASSPAGQGNEKLFF.

The V gene is TRBV9, the J gene TRBJ1-2; D call uncertain. Trimming left V 0 bases short and J 4 bases short, with 13 bases between. Germline V lookup: CDR1 SGDLS, CDR2 YYNGEE. The CDR3 sequence is 15 residues long. The CDR3 reads CASSVERVTAYGYTF. In nucleotides, the CDR3 is TGTGCCAGCAGCGTAGAGAGGGTTACGGCCTATGGCTACACCTTC.

The chain links TRBV7-9 to TRBJ2-1; D possibly corresponds to TRBD2 (6 bases). The CDR3 totals 17 residues. V lost 0 bases, J lost 2 bases, and 14 bases lay in between. The germline gives CDR1 SEHNR, CDR2 FQNEAQ (reference sequence). The CDR3 nucleotides are TGTGCCAGCAGCTTAGCGACGGGGGTTTTTACCTACAATGAGCAGTTCTTC. Encoded protein: CASSLATGVFTYNEQFF.

This clone was seen a handful of times. The CDR3: CASSPRVNTEAFF. In DNA, the CDR3 is TGTGCCAGCTCACCCCGAGTGAACACTGAAGCTTTCTTT. The chain employs TRBV18 and TRBJ1-1; the D is unclear. Germline V lookup: CDR1 KGHSH, CDR2 LQKENI. This CDR3 spans 13 amino acids. V gave up 3 bases and J gave up 0 bases, with 5 bases separating them.